This T cell receptor (beta chain) originates from a study of shared clonotypes between healthy human individuals. CDR1 WNHNN and CDR2 SYGVQD come from the germline V gene (reference sequence). V dropped 5 bases and J dropped 3 bases, with 8 bases sitting between them. This CDR3 is built from 13 residues. At the deep level, the assay was run. When replicate PCRs were run on sorted subsets, they used about 220 ng DNA, some 30,000 T cell genomes. Data came from immunoSEQ multiplex PCR; TCRdb stores just in-frame clones and leaves some out. Of approximately 840,000 clones listed, around 96% are singletons. Naive CD8 cells were CD45RO-negative, positively selected for CCR7, excluding terminally differentiated effector memory CD45RA+ cells. As regards this clone: Antigen specificity is unknown.

Study observations and caveats: Memory subsets had estimated richness that was generally smaller than that of naive subsets.

Sequencing input: naive CD8+ T cells sorted from blood. This receptor was identified in a man between 25 and 39 years old in good health. The chain employs TRBV10-1 and TRBJ1-5; D is undetermined. CDR3 amino acids: CASSPGFNQPQHF. The DNA for the CDR3 is TGCGCCAGCAGTCCAGGTTTCAATCAGCCCCAGCATTTT.